The sequence of this T cell receptor beta chain was determined in a study of monozygotic twins with inflammatory bowel disease. Study outcomes and limitations: Twin pairs that were concordant did not differ from discordant pairs in repertoire similarity, possibly from limited power.

Concerning this clonotype itself: Antigen unknown.

With the 5' RACE reads reprocessed, TCRdb shows one record per CDR3 protein and no DNA. In all, the sample yields 150,000 to 200,000 distinct CDR3 sequences. Germline lookup yields CDR1 MDHEN and CDR2 SYDVKM. The CDR3 totals 15 residues. The source is a human donor with ulcerative colitis or Crohn's disease, or a healthy co-twin of an affected twin (not recorded which). The chain couples TRBV28 to TRBJ1-6. The sequenced material came from blood. The CDR3 loop reads CASMYDNSYNSPLHF.